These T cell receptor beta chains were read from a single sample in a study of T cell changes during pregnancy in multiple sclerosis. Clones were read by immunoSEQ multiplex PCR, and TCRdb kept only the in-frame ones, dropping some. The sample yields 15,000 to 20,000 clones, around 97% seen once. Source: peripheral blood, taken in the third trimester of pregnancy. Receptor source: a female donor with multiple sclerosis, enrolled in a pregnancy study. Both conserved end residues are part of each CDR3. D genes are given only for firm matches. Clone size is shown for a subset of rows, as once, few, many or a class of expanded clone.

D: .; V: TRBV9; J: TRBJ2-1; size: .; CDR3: CASSPSGVSYNEQFF; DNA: TGTGCCAGCAGCCCCTCCGGGGTCTCCTACAATGAGCAGTTCTTC
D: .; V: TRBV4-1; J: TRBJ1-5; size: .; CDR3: CASSQGDARGRHQPQHF; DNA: TGCGCCAGCAGCCAAGGCGACGCCAGGGGAAGGCATCAGCCCCAGCATTTT
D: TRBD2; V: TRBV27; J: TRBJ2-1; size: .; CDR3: CASSSLAGGPGSYNEQFF; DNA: TGTGCCAGCAGTTCCCTAGCGGGAGGGCCTGGGTCCTACAATGAGCAGTTCTTC
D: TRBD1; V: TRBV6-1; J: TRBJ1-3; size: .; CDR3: CASRTGNGNTIYF; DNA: TGTGCCAGCAGGACAGGGAACGGAAACACCATATATTTT
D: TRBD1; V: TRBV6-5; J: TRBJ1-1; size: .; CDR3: CASSYSPDRGRTEAFF; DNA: TGTGCCAGCAGTTACTCCCCGGACAGGGGGAGGACTGAAGCTTTCTTT
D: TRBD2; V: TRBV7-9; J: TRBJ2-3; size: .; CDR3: CASGGTSGRLADTQYF; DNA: TGTGCCAGCGGCGGGACTAGCGGGAGATTGGCAGATACGCAGTATTTT
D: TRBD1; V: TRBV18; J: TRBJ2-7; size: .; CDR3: CASSPLRSRTGAVYEQYF; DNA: TGTGCCAGCTCACCACTTCGTTCGAGGACAGGGGCGGTCTACGAGCAGTACTTC
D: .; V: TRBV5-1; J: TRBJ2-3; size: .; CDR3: CASTRGGGDTDTQYF; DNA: TGCGCCAGCACCCGAGGGGGGGGAGACACAGATACGCAGTATTTT
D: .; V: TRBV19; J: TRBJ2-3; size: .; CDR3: CASRKQGLGDTQYF; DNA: TGTGCCAGTAGAAAACAGGGCTTGGGAGATACGCAGTATTTT
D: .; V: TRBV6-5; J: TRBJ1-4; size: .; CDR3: CASSLGPREKLFF; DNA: TGTGCCAGCAGCCTGGGGCCAAGAGAAAAACTGTTTTTT
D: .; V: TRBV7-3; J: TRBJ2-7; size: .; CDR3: CASSSGRGGEQYF; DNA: TGTGCCAGCAGCTCGGGCAGGGGCGGCGAGCAGTACTTC
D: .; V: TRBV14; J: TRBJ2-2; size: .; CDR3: CASSQDRAGELFF; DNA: TGTGCCAGCAGCCAAGATCGGGCCGGGGAGCTGTTTTTT
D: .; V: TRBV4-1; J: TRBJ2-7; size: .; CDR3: CASSQGLANRGEQYF; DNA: TGCGCCAGCAGCCAAGGGCTGGCGAACCGGGGCGAGCAGTACTTC
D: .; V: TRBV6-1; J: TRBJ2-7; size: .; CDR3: CASRVGGANYEQYF; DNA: TGTGCCAGCAGGGTAGGGGGGGCCAACTACGAGCAGTACTTC
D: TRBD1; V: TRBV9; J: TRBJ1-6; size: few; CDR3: CASSVTGVTSPLHF; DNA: TGTGCCAGCAGCGTCACAGGGGTGACTTCACCCCTCCACTTT
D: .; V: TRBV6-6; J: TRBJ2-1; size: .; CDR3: CASVSGDLTNEQFF; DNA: TGTGCCAGCGTCTCGGGGGACCTAACAAATGAGCAGTTCTTC
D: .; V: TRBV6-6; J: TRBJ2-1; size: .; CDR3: CASSRTDNEQFF; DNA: TGTGCCAGCAGTCGCACAGACAATGAGCAGTTCTTC
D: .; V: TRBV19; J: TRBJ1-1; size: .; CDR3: CASSIMRAGTEAFF; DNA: TGTGCCAGTAGTATAATGAGGGCAGGTACTGAAGCTTTCTTT
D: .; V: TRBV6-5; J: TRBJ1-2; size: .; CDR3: CASSPGRGSPYGYTF; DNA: TGTGCCAGCAGTCCCGGGCGGGGTTCGCCCTATGGCTACACCTTC
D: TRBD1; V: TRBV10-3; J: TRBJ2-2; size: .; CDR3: CAIRGTGVSTGELFF; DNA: TGTGCCATCAGGGGGACAGGGGTTAGCACCGGGGAGCTGTTTTTT
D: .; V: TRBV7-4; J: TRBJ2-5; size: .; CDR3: CASSLGELLQGLGETQYF; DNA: TGTGCCAGCAGCTTAGGCGAACTACTACAGGGCTTGGGAGAGACCCAGTACTTC
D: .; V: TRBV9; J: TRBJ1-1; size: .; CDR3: CASSAHGGEAFF; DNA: TGTGCCAGCAGCGCCCACGGGGGTGAAGCTTTCTTT
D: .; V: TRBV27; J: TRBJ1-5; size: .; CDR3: CASSPRGGNQPQHF; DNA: TGTGCCAGCAGTCCCCGGGGGGGAAATCAGCCCCAGCATTTT